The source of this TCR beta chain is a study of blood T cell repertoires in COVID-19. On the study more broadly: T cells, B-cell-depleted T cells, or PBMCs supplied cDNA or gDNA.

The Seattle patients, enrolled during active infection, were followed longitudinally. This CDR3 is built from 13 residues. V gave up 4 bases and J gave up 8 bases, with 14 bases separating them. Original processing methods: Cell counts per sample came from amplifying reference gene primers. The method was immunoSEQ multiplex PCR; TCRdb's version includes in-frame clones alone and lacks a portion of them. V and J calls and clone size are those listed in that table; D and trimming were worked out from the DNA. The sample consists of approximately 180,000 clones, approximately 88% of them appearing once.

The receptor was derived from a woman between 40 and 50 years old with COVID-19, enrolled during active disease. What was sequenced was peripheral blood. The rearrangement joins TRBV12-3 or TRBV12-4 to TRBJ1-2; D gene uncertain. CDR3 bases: TGTGCCAGCAGTTCGCGTAGCCTAGGCGGCTACACCTTC. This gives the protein CASSSRSLGGYTF.